These 26 T cell receptor beta chains share one sample of origin, sequenced in a study of T cell responses to AZD1222 COVID-19 vaccine. The repertoire was sequenced with immunoSEQ multiplex PCR; TCRdb's copy has only in-frame clones and lacks some. This table has some 140,000 clones, 70% to 90% appearing once. Sequenced material: peripheral blood, taken on day 0 of AZD1222 vaccination. Every receptor here comes from an adult in good health.

The V gene is TRBV13, the J gene TRBJ2-1; possible D gene TRBD1, 6 bases. The CDR3 totals 14 residues. Germline CDR1 reads PRHDT; CDR2 reads FYEKMQ (reference sequence). Trimming pared 5 bases from V and 7 bases from J, leaving 15 bases between. The CDR3 is CASSMAQGINEQFF. In nucleotides, the CDR3 is TGTGCCAGCAGCATGGCACAGGGAATAAATGAGCAGTTCTTC.

This chain connects TRBV9 to TRBJ2-3; maybe TRBD1 (5 bases). Trimming left V 4 bases short and J 4 bases short, with 13 bases between. CDR1 and CDR2 from the germline V gene are SGDLS and YYNGEE. This CDR3 comprises 14 residues. The CDR3 region has the DNA TGTGCCAGCAGCTCGCCCCAAGGGGCAGATACGCAGTATTTT. This codes for CASSSPQGADTQYF.

The V gene is TRBV4-3, the J gene TRBJ2-2, with 8 bases that match TRBD1. V trimming: 1 base; J trimming: 3 bases; junction bases outside the gene matches: 4. The CDR3 sequence is 16 residues long. Germline loops: CDR1 LGHNA, CDR2 YSLEER. The CDR3 DNA reads as TGCGCCAGCAGCCAAGCTCCAGGGGGCGACACCGGGGAGCTGTTTTTT. Encoded protein: CASSQAPGGDTGELFF.

The chain carries TRBV27 and TRBJ2-3; D remains ambiguous. Germline CDR1 is MNHEY and CDR2 is SMNVEV (reference sequence). The CDR3 is 13 residues long. V lost 3 bases and J 3 bases, leaving 7 bases between the germline ends. The CDR3 sequence is CASSFGPTDTQYF. The CDR3 DNA reads TGTGCCAGCAGTTTTGGACCAACAGATACGCAGTATTTT.

V usage is TRBV6-5 and J usage is TRBJ2-5; D call uncertain. CDR3 size: 14 residues. CDR1 and CDR2 from the germline V gene are MNHEY and SVGAGI. V lost 4 bases to trimming and J lost 5 bases, with 14 bases between them. CDR3 sequence reads: CASSFSPQQETQYF. CDR3 nucleotide sequence: TGTGCCAGCAGTTTCTCCCCCCAGCAGGAGACCCAGTACTTC.

The genes are TRBV4-3 and TRBJ2-7, with D possibly being TRBD2 (6 bases). Per germline, CDR1 LGHNA and CDR2 YSLEER. This CDR3 has 16 amino acids. Trimming left V 4 bases short and J 2 bases short, with 18 bases between. The CDR3 spells CASSPTFTGVAYEQYF. In DNA, the CDR3 is TGCGCCAGCAGCCCAACTTTTACGGGGGTGGCCTACGAGCAGTACTTC.

The chain uses TRBV25-1 and TRBJ1-3; D possibly corresponds to TRBD1 (5 bases). CDR3 length: 16 amino acids. Trimming pared 3 bases from V and 0 bases from J, leaving 12 bases between. CDR1 is MGHDK, CDR2 SYGVNS, per germline. CDR3 in DNA: TGTGCCAGCAGTGATAACAGGCGAAGCTCTGGAAACACCATATATTTT. This codes for CASSDNRRSSGNTIYF.

The CDR3 loop is CASSQDIAAGGNSPLHF. CDR3 coding DNA: TGCGCCAGCAGCCAAGATATCGCGGCAGGTGGGAATTCACCCCTCCACTTT. The chain uses TRBV4-3 and TRBJ1-6; D is ambiguous. The CDR3 has 17 amino acids. Deletions cut 0 bases from V and 7 bases from J, with 16 bases between. Germline values: CDR1 LGHNA, CDR2 YSLEER.

V is TRBV19 and J is TRBJ1-5; 8 bases match TRBD1. With V trimmed by 3 bases and J by 6 bases, 7 bases remained unmatched. In germline, CDR1 is LNHDA, CDR2 SQIVND (reference sequence). The CDR3 is 15 residues long. In nucleotides, the CDR3 is TGTGCCAGTAGTATCCGGACAGGGAGGGCTCAGCCCCAGCATTTT. It translates to CASSIRTGRAQPQHF.

This rearrangement joins TRBV11-3 to TRBJ2-3, with TRBD1 matching over 7 bases. Germline CDR1 is SGHNT and CDR2 is YENEEA. J gave up 2 bases and V 4 bases, and 6 bases lay outside the gene matches. The CDR3 runs to 15 residues. In nucleotides, the CDR3 is TGTGCCAGCAGCTCTCAGGGGACAGCCACAGATACGCAGTATTTT. This codes for CASSSQGTATDTQYF.

This sequence joins TRBV11-3 and TRBJ2-3; no firm D call. Germline loops: CDR1 SGHNT, CDR2 YENEEA. V was shortened by 5 bases and J by 2 bases, with 11 bases between the two germline ends. The CDR3 is 14 amino acids. In nucleotides, the CDR3 is TGTGCCAGCAGCAAAGCAGAGCCCACAGATACGCAGTATTTT. Encoded protein: CASSKAEPTDTQYF. The entire variable domain, with the rest obtained from reference TRBV11-3 and TRBJ2-3, is as follows: EAGVVQSPRYKIIEKKQPVAFWCNPISGHNTLYWYLQNLGQGPELLIRYENEEAVDDSQLPKDRFSAERLKGVDSTLKIQPAELGDSAVYLCASSKAEPTDTQYFGPGTRLTVL.

The J gene is TRBJ2-1, the V gene TRBV19; D unresolved. The germline CDR1 and CDR2 sequences are LNHDA and SQIVND (reference sequence). This CDR3 is 16 amino acids long. V shed 2 bases and J shed 1 base, with 12 bases lying between them. CDR3 DNA sequence: TGTGCCAGTAGTATAAGGTTACGCGGATCCTACAATGAGCAGTTCTTC. Its translation: CASSIRLRGSYNEQFF. Full variable domain (remainder filled in from reference TRBV19 and TRBJ2-1): DGGITQSPKYLFRKEGQNVTLSCEQNLNHDAMYWYRQDPGQGLRLIYYSQIVNDFQKGDIAEGYSVSREKKESFPLTVTSAQKNPTAFYLCASSIRLRGSYNEQFFGPGTRLTVL.

CDR3: CASSPPRRGKSGNTIYF. The CDR3 DNA sequence: TGTGCCAGCTCACCTCCCCGCAGGGGGAAATCTGGAAACACCATATATTTT. The gene calls are TRBV18 and TRBJ1-3; 7 bases fit TRBD1. Germline V lookup: CDR1 KGHSH, CDR2 LQKENI. The length of the CDR3 is 17 residues. The V and J ends lost 3 bases and 1 base, in that order; junction bases with no gene match: 9.

The rearrangement joins TRBV7-2 to TRBJ2-3, with TRBD2 matching over 7 bases. The V segment lost 6 bases and the J segment 2 bases; nucleotides outside the gene matches: 8. Germline V gene data show CDR1 as SGHTA and CDR2 as FQGNSA. The length of the CDR3 is 15 residues. CDR3 region: CASRPAGIYTDTQYF. The CDR3 bases are TGTGCCAGCAGGCCAGCGGGAATATACACAGATACGCAGTATTTT.

The count of this clone is one. The rearrangement links TRBV25-1 to TRBJ1-4; weak D call: TRBD1 (6 bases). V was cut by 3 bases and J by 3 bases, with 8 bases left in between. CDR1 MGHDK and CDR2 SYGVNS come from the germline V gene. This CDR3 is built from 14 residues. The CDR3 sequence is CASSDRGPNEKLFF. CDR3 sequence (DNA): TGTGCCAGCAGTGACAGGGGTCCTAATGAAAAACTGTTTTTT.

The chain links TRBV7-9 to TRBJ1-1, with D perhaps TRBD1 (6 bases). The CDR3 totals 19 residues. The V gene's germline CDR1 is SEHNR and CDR2 FQNEAQ (reference sequence). The ends were cut back, 4 bases at V and 8 bases at J, with 32 bases in the middle. The CDR3 protein is CASSSQVQKRDTKGREAFF. Here the CDR3 DNA reads TGTGCCAGCAGCTCCCAAGTCCAGAAGCGGGACACCAAAGGTCGGGAAGCTTTCTTT.

This rearrangement joins TRBV7-8 to TRBJ2-2, with 9 bases aligning to TRBD1. This CDR3 spans 15 amino acids. The junction had 4 bases not matched to a gene; V was cut back by 5 bases and J by 3 bases. CDR1 SGHVS and CDR2 FQNEAQ come from the germline V gene. CDR3 region: CASSEWTGDTGELFF. The DNA for the CDR3 is TGTGCCAGCAGCGAGTGGACAGGGGACACCGGGGAGCTGTTTTTT.

The chain carries TRBV19 and TRBJ1-4; TRBD1 might be the D (5 bases). The CDR3 is made up of 18 amino acids. The germline gives CDR1 LNHDA, CDR2 SQIVND (reference sequence). Trimming stripped 0 bases from V and 1 base from J, with 15 bases between. The CDR3 nucleotides read TGTGCCAGTAGTATAGAGGGACGGCTACTTGGAACTAATGAAAAACTGTTTTTT. Translation: CASSIEGRLLGTNEKLFF.

This chain connects TRBV12-3 or TRBV12-4 to TRBJ1-1; a weak D match, TRBD1 (6 bases). The CDR3 sequence is 13 residues long. V dropped 3 bases and J dropped 7 bases, with 12 bases sitting between them. As DNA, the CDR3 is TGTGCCAGCAGTTTGAACAGGGCGGGTGAAGCTTTCTTT. This sequence encodes CASSLNRAGEAFF.

The chain has TRBV20-1 and TRBJ1-4; 7 bases match TRBD1. CDR1 and CDR2 from the germline V gene are DFQATT and SNEGSKA (reference sequence). This CDR3 has 13 residues. V lost 3 bases and J lost 9; bases outside the gene matches: 7. DNA for the CDR3: TGCAGTGCTAGTGACAGGGTCTCAAAAAAACTGTTTTTT. Its protein product is CSASDRVSKKLFF.

The rearrangement joins TRBV6-5 to TRBJ2-1, with 9 bases identical to TRBD2. The CDR3 covers 15 residues. Germline CDR1 MNHEY, CDR2 SVGAGI. The V segment lost 6 bases and the J segment 7 bases; nucleotides outside the gene matches: 10. As DNA, the CDR3 is TGTGCCAGCAGGACGAGCGGGAGGCTAATGAATGAGCAGTTCTTC. Translated, it gives CASRTSGRLMNEQFF.

The V and J genes are TRBV28 and TRBJ2-2; D remains unclear. Trimming cost V 5 bases and J 4 bases, with 14 bases left between them. CDR3 size: 15 residues. Germline CDR1 is MDHEN and CDR2 is SYDVKM. This CDR3 reads CASSQGSDITGELFF. In nucleotides, the CDR3 is TGTGCCAGCAGTCAAGGCAGCGATATCACCGGGGAGCTGTTTTTT.

This sequence joins TRBV7-8 and TRBJ1-1; 8 bases agree with TRBD1. The germline CDR1 and CDR2 sequences are SGHVS and FQNEAQ. The CDR3 runs to 15 residues. V shed 5 bases, J shed 1 base, and the junction held 6 bases outside the gene matches. CDR3 DNA: TGTGCCAGCAGCCCTGGACAGGGCCGGAACACTGAAGCTTTCTTT. Protein: CASSPGQGRNTEAFF.

The chain uses TRBV4-2 and TRBJ2-1; D is undetermined. V lost 0 bases to trimming and J lost 12 bases, with 18 bases between them. The CDR3 extends over 15 amino acids. Germline CDR1 and CDR2: LGHNA and YNFKEQ. CDR3 residues: CASSQDSANTDAQFF. The CDR3 nucleotides read TGTGCCAGCAGCCAAGATTCGGCCAACACAGACGCGCAGTTCTTC.

The chain links TRBV27 to TRBJ1-1; no reliable D call. Per the germline V gene, CDR1 is MNHEY and CDR2 is SMNVEV (reference sequence). V was pared by 2 bases and J by 6 bases, with 19 bases between. The CDR3 runs to 16 residues. CDR3 sequence reads: CASSLGPFGVRAEAFF. The CDR3 DNA follows: TGTGCCAGCAGTTTAGGTCCATTCGGGGTGCGCGCTGAAGCTTTCTTT.

The chain carries TRBV9 and TRBJ1-4, with D unclear. The V end was cut by 0 bases, the J end by 0 bases, with 6 bases between. Germline-derived CDR1 and CDR2 are SGDLS and YYNGEE. This CDR3 comprises 15 residues. For the CDR3, the DNA is TGTGCCAGCAGCGTAGGGGCAGCAACTAATGAAAAACTGTTTTTT. The encoded protein is CASSVGAATNEKLFF.